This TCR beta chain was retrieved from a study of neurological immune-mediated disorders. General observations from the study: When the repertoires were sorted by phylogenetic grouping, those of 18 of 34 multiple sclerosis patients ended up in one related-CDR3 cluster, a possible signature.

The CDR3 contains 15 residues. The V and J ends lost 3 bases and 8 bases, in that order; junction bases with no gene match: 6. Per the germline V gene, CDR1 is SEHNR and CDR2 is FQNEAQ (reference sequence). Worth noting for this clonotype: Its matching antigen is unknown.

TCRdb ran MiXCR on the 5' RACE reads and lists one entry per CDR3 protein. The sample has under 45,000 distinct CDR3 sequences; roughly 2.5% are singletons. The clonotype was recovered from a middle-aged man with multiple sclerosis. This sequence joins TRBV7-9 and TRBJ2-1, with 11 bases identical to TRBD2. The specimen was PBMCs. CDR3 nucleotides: TGTGCCAGCAGCTTTAGCGGGGGGGGAAGAGATGAGCAGTTCTTC. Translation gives CASSFSGGGRDEQFF.